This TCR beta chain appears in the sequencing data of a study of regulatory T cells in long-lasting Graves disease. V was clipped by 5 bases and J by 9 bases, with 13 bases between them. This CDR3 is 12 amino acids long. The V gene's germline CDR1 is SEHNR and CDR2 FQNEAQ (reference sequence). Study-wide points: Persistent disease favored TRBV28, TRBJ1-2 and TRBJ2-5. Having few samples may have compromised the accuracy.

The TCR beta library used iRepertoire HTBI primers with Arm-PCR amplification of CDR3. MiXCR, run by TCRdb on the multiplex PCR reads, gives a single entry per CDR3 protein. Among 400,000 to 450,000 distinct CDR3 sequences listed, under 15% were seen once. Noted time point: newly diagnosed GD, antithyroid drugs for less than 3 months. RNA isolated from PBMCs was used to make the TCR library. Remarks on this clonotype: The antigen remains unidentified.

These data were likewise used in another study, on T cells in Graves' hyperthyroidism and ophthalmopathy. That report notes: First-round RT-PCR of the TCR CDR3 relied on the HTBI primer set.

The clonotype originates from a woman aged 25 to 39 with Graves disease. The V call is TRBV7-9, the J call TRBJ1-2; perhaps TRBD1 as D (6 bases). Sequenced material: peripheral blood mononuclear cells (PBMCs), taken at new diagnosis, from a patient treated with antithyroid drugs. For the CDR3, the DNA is TGTGCCAGCAGCCAAGGGGGGAGGAGCTACACCTTC. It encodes CASSQGGRSYTF.